The 12 T cell receptor beta chains listed next were all sequenced from one sample in a study of identical twins (dated by TCRdb to 2016 to 2017). The library was generated by 5' RACE. The instrument was an Illumina HiSeq 2000. TCRdb redid the processing of the public reads, applying fastp at Q25 and MiXCR, and retained in-frame beta chains. Records with the same CDR3 protein are collapsed into one entry carrying the most frequent genes and DNA. A total of around 1.7 million distinct CDR3 sequences appear in this sample, under 35% of them only once. Of the sample, 0.25% to 0.3% is held by the ten largest clones. Sequencing input: cord blood. All receptors derive from a newborn girl in good health.

This clonotype was seen ten or more times. V gene TRBV6-6 combines with J gene TRBJ2-7, with D hard to call. This CDR3 is 15 amino acids long. Trimming shortened V by 0 bases and J by 0 bases, and 9 bases separated the two germline ends. Germline CDR1 and CDR2: MNHNY and SVGAGI (reference sequence). CDR3 region: CASSYSGWSSYEQYF. As DNA, the CDR3 is TGTGCCAGCAGTTACTCAGGCTGGAGCTCCTACGAGCAGTACTTC.

This clonotype was detected a few times. The chain is built from TRBV20-1 and TRBJ1-1; 7 nucleotides match TRBD1. Germline loops: CDR1 DFQATT, CDR2 SNEGSKA (reference sequence). The CDR3 runs 14 residues. The junction had 3 bases not matched to a gene; V was cut back by 1 base and J by 1 base. The CDR3 sequence is CSARVRGQNTEAFF. The CDR3 DNA reads TGCAGTGCTAGAGTAAGGGGGCAGAACACTGAAGCTTTCTTT.

The chain joins TRBV7-2 to TRBJ2-7; D is perhaps TRBD2 (5 bases). The germline V and J ends were trimmed by 5 bases and 1 base, with 15 bases remaining between them. The CDR3 consists of 15 residues. Germline V lookup: CDR1 SGHTA, CDR2 FQGNSA. The DNA of the CDR3 is TGTGCCAGCAGCCCAGGAGGTAGCAGATCCTACGAGCAGTACTTC. It is translated as CASSPGGSRSYEQYF. Supplemented by reference TRBV7-2 and TRBJ2-7, the full variable domain reads GAGVSQSPSNKVTEKGKDVELRCDPISGHTALYWYRQSLGQGLEFLIYFQGNSAPDKSGLPSDRFSAERTGGSVSTLTIQRTQQEDSAVYLCASSPGGSRSYEQYFGPGTRLTVT.

This clonotype appeared a few times. The V call is TRBV12-3 or TRBV12-4, the J call TRBJ2-1, with 13 bases identical to TRBD2. J was trimmed by 6 bases and V by 2 bases; bases with no gene match: 4. The CDR3 loop spans 16 amino acids. CDR3 loop: CASSLSRLAGGNEQFF. DNA for the CDR3: TGTGCCAGCAGTTTAAGCCGACTAGCGGGAGGCAATGAGCAGTTCTTC.

The rearrangement joins TRBV4-1 to TRBJ1-6; the D gene is possibly TRBD1 (5 bases). Between the trimmed V and J ends, which lost 0 bases and 8 bases, there was a span of 11 bases. The CDR3 is 15 amino acids. The germline V gene has CDR1 MGHRA and CDR2 YSYEKL. The CDR3: CASSQEGDGHSPLHF. The CDR3 nucleotides read TGCGCCAGCAGCCAAGAGGGGGACGGTCATTCACCCCTCCACTTT.

The chain links TRBV28 to TRBJ2-1; TRBD2 matches 7 bases. CDR3 length: 20 amino acids. Unmatched junction bases numbered 22, after V lost 5 bases and J lost 3 bases. Germline V gives CDR1 MDHEN, CDR2 SYDVKM. The CDR3 loop reads CASSSLGVQGRGSGYNEQFF. CDR3 DNA sequence: TGTGCCAGCAGTAGTTTAGGGGTCCAAGGGAGGGGTAGCGGCTACAATGAGCAGTTCTTC.

This sequence joins TRBV20-1 and TRBJ1-4, with 7 bases that match TRBD1. This CDR3 is built from 12 residues. Germline CDR1 reads DFQATT; CDR2 reads SNEGSKA (reference sequence). The V segment lost 3 bases and the J segment 8 bases; nucleotides outside the gene matches: 3. The CDR3 is CSASRGGEKLFF. The CDR3 nucleotides read TGCAGTGCTAGTAGAGGGGGCGAAAAACTGTTTTTT.

This chain joins TRBV6-6 and TRBJ2-7; 10 nucleotides agree with TRBD2. V dropped 1 base and J dropped 2; count of bases not matched to a gene: 5. Germline V gene data show CDR1 as MNHNY and CDR2 as SVGAGI (reference sequence). The CDR3 sequence is 16 residues long. The CDR3 reads CASSYFRTSGTYEQYF. The CDR3 DNA follows: TGTGCCAGCAGTTACTTTAGGACTAGCGGCACCTACGAGCAGTACTTC.

The chain links TRBV27 to TRBJ1-2; D call uncertain. The V end was cut by 4 bases, the J end by 4 bases, with 10 bases between. The CDR3 covers 13 residues. Germline V gene lookup returns CDR1 MNHEY and CDR2 SMNVEV (reference sequence). Here the CDR3 DNA reads TGTGCCAGCAGTTACTCAAGAGCCTATGGCTACACCTTC. Protein product: CASSYSRAYGYTF.

The chain couples TRBV10-3 to TRBJ2-1; 8 positions match TRBD2. The germline gives CDR1 ENHRY, CDR2 SYGVKD. The CDR3 length is 15 residues. V was clipped by 3 bases and J by 8 bases; unmatched bases: 9. The chain's CDR3 is CAISDTSGSFDEQFF. The CDR3 DNA sequence: TGTGCCATCAGTGATACCAGCGGGAGTTTCGATGAGCAGTTCTTC.

The chain uses TRBV19 and TRBJ2-1; no clear D gene. V lost 3 bases and J 8 bases, leaving 11 bases between the germline ends. The CDR3 totals 13 residues. Germline-derived CDR1 and CDR2 are LNHDA and SQIVND (reference sequence). The CDR3 is CASSMTLGHEQFF. CDR3 in DNA: TGTGCCAGTAGTATGACCCTTGGCCATGAGCAGTTCTTC.

Note on this clonotype: A much larger clone is a single base away; this may be a read error. The chain employs TRBV29-1 and TRBJ2-5; maybe TRBD2 (5 bases). With the DNA end fitting TRBJ2-1 better, the J assignment may be wrong. CDR1 is SQVTM and CDR2 is ANQGSEA in the germline V gene. CDR3 length: 13 residues. The CDR3 coding sequence is TGCAGCGTCGGAGTAGCGCCCCAAGAGACCCAGTTCTTC. This gives the protein CSVGVAPQETQFF.